This T cell receptor (beta chain) was retrieved from a study of blood T cell repertoires in COVID-19. As for the study in general: The origin of the acute and convalescent COVID-19 samples was the United States, Italy and Spain. PBMCs, B-cell-depleted T cells, or T cells provided the cDNA or gDNA that made up the material.

Original methodology: By means of reference gene primer amplification, nucleated cell counts were estimated. Sequencing used immunoSEQ multiplex PCR; TCRdb keeps in-frame clones, though not all of them. V and J calls and clone size are those listed in that table; D and trimming were worked out from the DNA. Among 120,000 to 150,000 clones listed, over 75% were seen once. This clone was detected only once. This CDR3 has 18 residues. Sequencing was performed on peripheral blood. The TCR sequence derives from a man aged 55 to 70 with active or convalescent COVID-19. The chain combines TRBV21-1 with TRBJ1-3. TRBV21-1 is given as a pseudogene. The CDR3 here is CASSKAREDGLGGNTIYF. The CDR3 bases are TGTGCCAGCAGCAAGGCAAGGGAGGACGGCCTGGGGGGAAACACCATATATTTT.